The next 15 T cell receptor beta chains were all read from a single sample in a study of beta chain features in type 1 diabetes. TCRB transcripts that were expressed got sequenced, as all of the isolated RNA had been reverse transcribed. Sequencing used immunoSEQ multiplex PCR; TCRdb keeps in-frame clones, though not all of them. The repertoire holds around 310,000 clones, with roughly 9.6% as singletons. Input material: naive CD4+ T cells from blood. These TCRs come from a woman aged 30 to 39 in good health.

This clone was recorded a few times. The chain employs TRBV28 and TRBJ2-7; D ambiguous. This CDR3 region has 14 residues. Trimming pared 3 bases from V and 7 bases from J, leaving 16 bases between. The germline V gene has CDR1 MDHEN and CDR2 SYDVKM. In DNA form, the CDR3 reads TGTGCCAGCAGTTTCTCGACTGTCTTGAGGGAGCAGTACTTC. Its translation: CASSFSTVLREQYF.

The genes are TRBV28 and TRBJ2-1, with D possibly matching TRBD1 (5 bases). The V gene lost 4 bases and the J gene lost 5 bases, with 15 bases spanning the gap. Germline CDR1 MDHEN, CDR2 SYDVKM. The CDR3 totals 15 residues. This CDR3 reads CASSSDTQRHNEQFF. The CDR3 DNA reads as TGTGCCAGCAGTTCGGACACCCAACGACACAATGAGCAGTTCTTC.

This clone was seen many times. The chain joins TRBV30 to TRBJ2-7; D remains unclear. Looked up from germline, CDR1 is GTSNPN and CDR2 is SVGIG (reference sequence). CDR3 length: 11 amino acids. V lost 3 bases and J 0 bases, leaving 3 bases between the germline ends. For the CDR3, the DNA is TGTGCCTGGAGGAGCTCCTACGAGCAGTACTTC. Its translation: CAWRSSYEQYF.

This clone was seen a few times. This chain joins TRBV9 and TRBJ2-7, with 11 bases aligning to TRBD1. Germline values: CDR1 SGDLS, CDR2 YYNGEE. This CDR3 is built from 15 residues. Trimming cost V 3 bases and J 5 bases; bases outside gene matches: 7. CDR3 DNA sequence: TGTGCCAGCAGCGCGAAAGGACAGGGGGCCGACGAGCAGTACTTC. Amino acid sequence: CASSAKGQGADEQYF.

The J gene is TRBJ2-5, the V gene TRBV25-1; 9 positions agree with TRBD2. Trimming removed 8 bases from V and 4 bases from J; junction bases left unmatched: 11. The CDR3 is 15 amino acids. CDR1 and CDR2 (germline): MGHDK, SYGVNS. In nucleotides, the CDR3 is TGTGCCAGCCGAACTTCCGGACTAGCGAGAGAGACCCAGTACTTC. Amino acids: CASRTSGLARETQYF.

This clone was observed a few times. The chain recombines TRBV27 with TRBJ2-1, with 9 bases matching TRBD2. This CDR3 is built from 15 residues. The V segment lost 6 bases and the J segment 6 bases; nucleotides outside the gene matches: 9. From germline, CDR1 is MNHEY and CDR2 SMNVEV (reference sequence). The CDR3 reads CASRRLAGIFNEQFF. CDR3 coding DNA: TGTGCCAGCAGACGGCTAGCGGGAATCTTCAATGAGCAGTTCTTC.

This clone was detected only a few times. As DNA, the CDR3 is TGTGCCTGGAGTGAGGCACTAGCGGACGTCGAGACCCAGTACTTC. Residues: CAWSEALADVETQYF. V and J are TRBV30 and TRBJ2-5; 8 bases map to TRBD2. V trimming: 1 base; J trimming: 5 bases; junction bases outside the gene matches: 9. The CDR3 runs 15 residues. CDR1 is GTSNPN, CDR2 SVGIG, per germline (reference sequence).

The V and J genes are TRBV7-3 and TRBJ2-3, with 7 bases that match TRBD2. V lost 3 bases and J lost 3; bases outside the gene matches: 6. Looked up from germline, CDR1 is SGHTA and CDR2 is FQGTGA. The CDR3 is 15 amino acids. The CDR3 sequence is CASSFEGGATDTQYF. The CDR3 nucleotides read TGTGCCAGCAGCTTTGAGGGAGGGGCGACAGATACGCAGTATTTT.

This clone has only a few counts. The chain carries TRBV7-2 and TRBJ2-3; 8 bases map to TRBD1. The germline V gene has CDR1 SGHTA and CDR2 FQGNSA. The CDR3 length is 17 residues. Unmatched junction bases numbered 9, after V lost 0 bases and J lost 4 bases. The CDR3 region has the DNA TGTGCCAGCAGCTTAGCCGGATTCGTACAGGGGGCAGATACGCAGTATTTT. This gives the protein CASSLAGFVQGADTQYF.

The J gene is TRBJ2-7, the V gene TRBV28, with TRBD2 identical over 10 bases. This CDR3 has 20 residues. CDR1 and CDR2 from the germline V gene are MDHEN and SYDVKM. V gave up 2 bases and J gave up 4 bases; unmatched junction bases: 20. The DNA for the CDR3 is TGTGCCAGCAGTTTACCTAGGACTAGCGGAGGTCGCCGGCGGTTATACGAGCAGTACTTC. This encodes CASSLPRTSGGRRRLYEQYF.

There are a few counts of this clone. The genes are TRBV7-9 and TRBJ2-7; 7 positions agree with TRBD2. Unmatched junction bases numbered 15, after V lost 2 bases and J lost 5 bases. The CDR3 loop spans 17 amino acids. Germline loops: CDR1 SEHNR, CDR2 FQNEAQ (reference sequence). CDR3 residues: CASSLPSGGLWGDEQYF. The CDR3 coding sequence is TGTGCCAGCAGCTTACCTTCGGGAGGCCTTTGGGGTGACGAGCAGTACTTC. Looking up the rest from reference TRBV7-9 and TRBJ2-7 gives the full variable domain: DTGVSQNPRHKITKRGQNVTFRCDPISEHNRLYWYRQTLGQGPEFLTYFQNEAQLEKSRLLSDRFSAERPKGSFSTLEIQRTEQGDSAMYLCASSLPSGGLWGDEQYFGPGTRLTVT.

This clone was counted only a few times. The gene calls are TRBV4-3 and TRBJ2-5, with 7 bases that match TRBD2. The CDR3 totals 14 residues. Germline loops: CDR1 LGHNA, CDR2 YSLEER. The trim removed 4 bases at V and 5 bases at J, leaving 7 bases unmatched. This chain's CDR3 is CASSPGVSGETQYF. The DNA of the CDR3 is TGCGCCAGCAGCCCCGGGGTTAGCGGGGAGACCCAGTACTTC.

This sequence joins TRBV9 and TRBJ1-1; 12 bases match TRBD1. This CDR3 region has 16 residues. V shed 4 bases, J shed 0 bases, and the junction held 4 bases outside the gene matches. Germline assignment: CDR1 SGDLS and CDR2 YYNGEE. The CDR3 region is CASSPGTGGMNTEAFF. CDR3 nucleotide sequence: TGTGCCAGCAGCCCAGGGACAGGGGGCATGAACACTGAAGCTTTCTTT.

CDR3 coding DNA: TGTGCCAGCAGTTCACTAGCGGGAGGGCCCCATGAGCAGTTCTTC. Protein sequence: CASSSLAGGPHEQFF. This chain uses TRBV27 with TRBJ2-1; the match to TRBD2 covers 13 bases. The CDR3 sequence is 15 residues long. Germline lookup yields CDR1 MNHEY and CDR2 SMNVEV (reference sequence). With V trimmed by 4 bases and J by 8 bases, 5 bases remained unmatched.

The table lists this clone with a few counts. This chain links TRBV30 with TRBJ2-4, with D unresolved. This CDR3 contains 13 residues. The germline V and J ends were trimmed by 0 bases and 1 base, with 4 bases remaining between them. The germline CDR1 and CDR2 sequences are GTSNPN and SVGIG (reference sequence). The CDR3 spells CAWSVQAKNIQYF. CDR3 coding DNA: TGTGCCTGGAGTGTCCAGGCCAAAAACATTCAGTACTTC.